This record looks at one T cell receptor (beta chain) sequence and its context. The specificity of this receptor is unknown. Per-nucleotide qualities are absent, and no much larger clonotype sits a single base away. This record comes from a study of blood T cells in healthy people across ages (dated by TCRdb to 2014 to 2015). Background for the entire study: In model experiments, roughly one uniquely barcoded TCR beta cDNA molecule per two T cells was captured by template switching. Donors of different ages were randomly distributed across sequencing lanes to avoid experimental bias. Two additional independent replicas of 1 million unique cDNA reads from the same blood draw were analyzed for two donors (one aged 18 to 30 and one aged 80 or older). Four age groups were formed from the donors: young (average roughly 15 years), middle-aged (around 41), aged (around 62) and long-lived (approximately 80). Using deep sequencing normalized with unique cDNA molecular identifiers, the study measured how TCR beta repertoire diversity changes with age.

Donors were about 36 systemically healthy Caucasian individuals from Russia aged roughly 6 to 90 years. Roughly 9.5 milliliters of peripheral blood were drawn from each donor into EDTA-treated Vacutainer tubes. Ficoll-Paque density-gradient centrifugation was used to isolate PBMCs, with at least 7 million obtained per sample. Trizol reagent was used to extract total RNA from PBMCs, with at least 5.5 micrograms per sample. Naive CD45RAhigh/CD27high T cell percentages were measured by flow cytometry on a PBMC aliquot from every donor. The germline V end is reduced by 0 bases and the J end by 8 bases; junction bases left unmatched: 7. There are 16 amino acids in the CDR3, from cysteine to phenylalanine inclusive. The retained sequence is limited to the CDR3, 48 bases, with the frame set at the first base. CDR1 and CDR2 were assigned from the germline V gene as SGHDT and YYEEEE. Preparation of the library involved 5' RACE. Sequencing was performed on an Illumina HiSeq 2500. A second roughly 6 to 11 cycle PCR used a sample-barcoded 5' primer and a J-beta primer mix. Each TCR beta cDNA molecule received a unique molecular identifier from a template-switch 5' adaptor carrying 12 random nucleotides. At least 3 million CDR3-containing paired-end reads were obtained from each sample. The Mint cDNA synthesis kit, primed by a TRBC-specific oligonucleotide, was used to synthesize first-strand cDNA from all RNA. After uracil-DNA glycosylase treatment, a first 18-cycle PCR used universal primers M1SS and BC2_uni_R on all cDNA. As for how the authors treated the data: For normalization, 1 million high-quality reads, each with a distinct molecular identifier, were randomly selected from each sample. Reads with shared molecular identifiers were discarded instead of being binned into consensus sequences. CDR3 identification, clonotype clustering and error correction used MiTCR with a Q25 quality threshold and the strictest error-elimination algorithm. A nonparametric unseen species model with Euler transformation was used to estimate a lower bound on total TCR beta diversity. TCRdb reanalyzed the raw reads on its own, using fastp at Q25 for trimming and MiXCR for clone calling, and kept in-frame beta chains. Every entry covers one CDR3 protein and lists the most common genes and DNA from its rows. TCRdb's processing, not the authors' own work, is the source of the V and J calls. This sample holds 1.5 million to 2 million distinct CDR3 sequences; about 49% were observed only once. The top ten hold approximately 2.1% of the sample.

General study outcomes and caveats: Conclusive comparison of naive and antigen-experienced compartments was prevented by the profiling of bulk unsorted PBMCs. Compared with the aged group, more naive CD4+ T cells, fewer expanded clones and increased TCR diversity were shown by the long-lived group, suggesting age selection. Donor CMV infection status was unknown, potentially confounding age-related changes in expanded clonotypes. A strong correlation was found between observed TCR beta diversity and the percentage of naive T cells measured by flow cytometry. Estimates of total diversity from one million sequenced T cells were regarded as lower bounds and underestimates. Observed TCR beta diversity per million T cells fell roughly linearly with age, and a significant reduction was already apparent by age about 43.

The receptor comes from a woman aged 40-49 years in good health. The sample comprised blood. This receptor chain uses TRBV5-6 and TRBJ2-1, with TRBD1 matching 11 junction bases. The DNA reads as follows: TGTGCCAGCAGCTTGGCTGGACAGGGGGCGATCCATGAGCAGTTCTTC. It translates to CASSLAGQGAIHEQFF.